These 27 T cell receptor beta chains were sequenced from one sample in a study of tumor and adjacent non-tumor tissue in lung cancer. The library came from three nested PCR rounds adapted from ARM-PCR protocols. TCRdb independently ran MiXCR on the multiplex PCR reads; one entry per CDR3 protein. The profile covers around 50,000 distinct CDR3 sequences, with under 75% appearing a single time and roughly 31% taken by the ten largest. No cell sorting was done before RNA was extracted from the tissue. The normal lung tissue was taken more than 3 cm from the tumor edge. The sequencing sample was made of distant non-tumor lung tissue. The receptors originated from a woman between 65 and 79 years old with non-small cell lung cancer.

Points on this clonotype: An end of the junction differs from the germline gene, which may be a read error. The V call is TRBV12-3 or TRBV12-4, the J call TRBJ2-1, with D perhaps matching TRBD2 (6 bases). This CDR3 region has 16 residues. CDR3 loop: CASSPGASPPLREQLF. CDR3 DNA sequence: TGTGCTAGCAGCCCCGGCGCGTCTCCGCCCCTACGGGAGCAGCTCTTC.

This clonotype has at least ten counts. Here the CDR3 reads CASTAPRGPQHF. In nucleotides, the CDR3 is TGTGCCAGCACCGCCCCGCGGGGGCCCCAGCATTTT. The chain employs TRBV28 and TRBJ1-5, with D uncertain. Trimming pared 7 bases from V and 9 bases from J, leaving 13 bases between. CDR1 and CDR2 from the germline V gene are MDHEN and SYDVKM. There are 12 residues in the CDR3.

For this clonotype: Because the CDR3 is missing its conserved closing phenylalanine or tryptophan, this is likely a read error. The chain is built from TRBV6-5 and TRBJ2-1; TRBD2 is a possible D gene (7 bases). This CDR3 spans 13 amino acids. The V gene's germline CDR1 is MNHEY and CDR2 SVGAGI. The CDR3 is CVSSYLGGAEQFL. The CDR3 DNA reads as TGTGTCAGCAGTTATTTAGGGGGGGCTGAGCAGTTCCTC.

This clonotype was counted once. One end of the junction does not line up with germline, which may come from a read error. The rearrangement joins TRBV11-1 to TRBJ2-7; D remains unclear. CDR3 length: 15 amino acids. CDR1 SGHAT and CDR2 FQDESV come from the germline V gene (reference sequence). The CDR3 spells CTSSFFQTPSYEQYF. The CDR3 nucleotides read TGTACCAGCAGCTTTTTCCAGACTCCATCCTACGAGCAGTACTTC.

Turning to this clonotype: One junction end does not reproduce the germline sequence, and a read error may be involved. The genes are TRBV29-1 and TRBJ1-2, with 8 positions matching TRBD1. CDR1 and CDR2 from the germline V gene are SQVTM and ANQGSEA. The CDR3 length is 15 residues. DNA of the CDR3: TGCAGCGTTGAAAAGGAACAGGGGGTCCTATATGACTACACCTTC. Translation: CSVEKEQGVLYDYTF.

Notes on this clonotype: Since no conserved phenylalanine or tryptophan closes the CDR3, a read error is the likely cause. This CDR3 is CSAQVDSLSAGELFI. The CDR3, as DNA: TGCAGCGCTCAAGTAGACAGTCTTTCTGCCGGGGAGCTGTTTATT. This rearrangement joins TRBV29-1 to TRBJ2-2, with D perhaps TRBD1 (5 bases). V lost 7 bases and J 6 bases, leaving 21 bases between the germline ends. The CDR3 is made up of 15 amino acids. The V gene's germline CDR1 is SQVTM and CDR2 ANQGSEA.

Details on this clonotype: The junction and the germline gene differ at one end; a read error may be behind it. V gene TRBV6-1 combines with J gene TRBJ1-4; no definite D call. Germline-derived CDR1 and CDR2 are MNHNS and SASEGT. The length of the CDR3 is 16 residues. As DNA, the CDR3 is TGTGCAAGCAGGCCTCGGGCAGGCCCAACTAATGAAAAACTGTTTTTT. This codes for CASRPRAGPTNEKLFF.

Of note for this clonotype: The CDR3 end shows no conserved phenylalanine or tryptophan, and so a read error is likely. The rearrangement links TRBV30 to TRBJ1-1; no firm D call. Germline V gene sequence: CDR1 GTSNPN, CDR2 SVGIG (reference sequence). The CDR3 contains 15 residues. The CDR3 is CAWSVGVGRATEAFL. CDR3 in DNA: TGTGCTTGGAGTGTCGGGGTTGGGAGAGCCACTGAAGCTTTCCTT.

About this clonotype itself: The final CDR3 position lacks the conserved phenylalanine or tryptophan, pointing to a likely read error. This rearrangement joins TRBV7-2 to TRBJ2-7; TRBD1 matches 9 bases. Germline V gives CDR1 SGHTA, CDR2 FQGNSA. The CDR3 contains 14 residues. As DNA, the CDR3 is TGTGCCAGCAGTTTAGGGGGACAGGGTCGCGAGCAGTACATC. It yields the protein CASSLGGQGREQYI.

Comment on this clonotype: An end of the junction differs from the germline gene, which may be a read error. This chain connects TRBV6-5 to TRBJ1-1; D is uncertain. The CDR3 runs to 13 residues. The V gene's germline CDR1 is MNHEY and CDR2 SVGAGI. The CDR3 nucleotides read TGTGCCAGCAGTAGGGATGTGAACACTGAGGCTTTATTT. It codes for CASSRDVNTEALF.

With respect to this clonotype: At one of its ends the junction is not consistent with the germline gene, which may arise from a read error. The rearrangement uses TRBV11-2 and TRBJ2-3; D gene uncertain. This CDR3 contains 12 residues. Germline V CDR1 and CDR2: SGHAT, FQNNGV. The CDR3 here is CVSTLYEYTQYF. The DNA of the CDR3 is TGTGTCAGCACCCTTTATGAATATACGCAGTATTTT.

This clonotype appeared a few times. The chain recombines TRBV28 with TRBJ1-2; possible D gene TRBD1, 6 bases. The CDR3 is made up of 15 amino acids. Trimming shortened V by 1 base and J by 3 bases, and 12 bases separated the two germline ends. Germline V lookup: CDR1 MDHEN, CDR2 SYDVKM. The DNA of the CDR3 is TGTGCCAGCAGTTTATCATGGGGGGCTGACTATGGCTACACCTTC. Encoded protein: CASSLSWGADYGYTF.

As concerns this clonotype: One junction end disagrees with the germline gene, perhaps due to a read error. The V call is TRBV6-5, the J call TRBJ1-2; 9 bases map to TRBD1. CDR3 length equals 16 residues. CDR1 is MNHEY and CDR2 is SVGAGI in the germline V gene. The CDR3 coding sequence is TGTACCAGCAGCCTTCAATCCGGGACAGGGTTCTATGGTTACACCTTC. This gives the protein CTSSLQSGTGFYGYTF.

Remarks on this clonotype: Possible read error: a much larger clone is one base away. The chain is built from TRBV5-1 and TRBJ1-4; D call uncertain. CDR1 is SGHRS, CDR2 YFSETQ, per germline. The CDR3 is 14 amino acids. The chain's CDR3 is CASGLRATNEKLFF. In DNA, the CDR3 is TGCGCCAGCGGCTTGAGGGCAACTAATGAAAAACTGTTTTTT.

A remark on this clonotype: One junction end disagrees with the germline gene, perhaps due to a read error. This chain joins TRBV7-8 and TRBJ1-6, with TRBD1 as a possible D gene (5 bases). CDR1 SGHVS and CDR2 FQNEAQ come from the germline V gene. The CDR3 is 15 amino acids. CDR3 DNA: TGTGTCAGCTCAGCAGGGAGCTCCTATAATTCACCCCTCCACTTT. This sequence encodes CVSSAGSSYNSPLHF. Supplemented by reference TRBV7-8 and TRBJ1-6, the full variable domain reads GAGVSQSPRYKVAKRGQDVALRCDPISGHVSLFWYQQALGQGPEFLTYFQNEAQLDKSGLPSDRFFAERPEGSVSTLKIQRTQQEDSAVYLCVSSAGSSYNSPLHFGNGTRLTVT.

This clonotype was seen a single time. The junction does not match germline at one end; this may be a read error. This sequence joins TRBV6-6 and TRBJ2-4; 7 nucleotides line up with TRBD2. Germline V gene lookup returns CDR1 MNHNY and CDR2 SVGAGI (reference sequence). The length of the CDR3 is 17 residues. DNA of the CDR3: TGTGCCAGCAGTTACGGACTAGAGGGAATCGCCAAAAACATTCAGTATTTC. This translates into CASSYGLEGIAKNIQYF.

With respect to this clonotype: An end of the junction differs from the germline gene, which may be a read error. This rearrangement joins TRBV9 to TRBJ2-5; TRBD1 matches 7 bases. Germline V lookup: CDR1 SGDLS, CDR2 YYNGEE. The CDR3 consists of 15 residues. CDR3 in amino acids: CAGSAIQGQGETQYF. The CDR3 DNA reads as TGTGCCGGCAGCGCAATACAGGGGCAGGGAGAGACCCAGTACTTC.

The chain uses TRBV28 and TRBJ2-1, with 14 bases that match TRBD2. The V gene's germline CDR1 is MDHEN and CDR2 SYDVKM. With 4 bases clipped from V and 6 bases from J, the junction kept 8 bases outside the gene matches. The CDR3 is made up of 17 amino acids. CDR3 DNA sequence: TGTGCCAGCAGTTCTTCTAGACTAGCGGGAGGGCGCAATGAGCAGTTCTTC. This gives the protein CASSSSRLAGGRNEQFF. The whole variable domain, filled in from reference TRBV28 and TRBJ2-1, reads DVKVTQSSRYLVKRTGEKVFLECVQDMDHENMFWYRQDPGLGLRLIYFSYDVKMKEKGDIPEGYSVSREKKERFSLILESASTNQTSMYLCASSSSRLAGGRNEQFFGPGTRLTVL.

This clonotype occurred many times. The genes are TRBV28 and TRBJ1-2; D call uncertain. In germline, CDR1 is MDHEN, CDR2 SYDVKM. V lost 3 bases to trimming and J lost 4 bases, with 12 bases between them. The length of the CDR3 is 14 residues. As DNA, the CDR3 is TGTGCCAGCAGTTTCGAGGGCGTTGGCTATGGCTACACCTTC. The encoded protein is CASSFEGVGYGYTF.

In the case of this clonotype: A read error is likely, as this CDR3 ends without the conserved phenylalanine or tryptophan. The V gene is TRBV7-8, the J gene TRBJ2-7; 10 bases agree with TRBD1. The CDR3 is 16 amino acids. Looked up from germline, CDR1 is SGHVS and CDR2 is FQNEAQ. The CDR3: CTSSPFDRQGASEQYL. The CDR3, as DNA: TGTACCAGCAGCCCATTCGACCGACAGGGGGCAAGCGAGCAGTACTTA.

In the case of this clonotype: One end of the junction fails to match germline, which may point to a read error. The rearrangement links TRBV5-6 to TRBJ2-2; the D gene could be TRBD1 or TRBD2 (5 bases each). CDR1 and CDR2 (germline): SGHDT, YYEEEE. The CDR3 spans 16 residues. CDR3 nucleotides: TGTGCCAGCAGCTCCACAGACAGCGCGAACACCGGGGACCTGTTTTTC. Its translation: CASSSTDSANTGDLFF.

The gene calls are TRBV28 and TRBJ1-2; D is unclear. Per germline, CDR1 MDHEN and CDR2 SYDVKM. Between the trimmed V and J ends, which lost 3 bases and 0 bases, there was a span of 8 bases. This CDR3 contains 14 residues. CDR3 DNA: TGTGCCAGCAGTTTTACAGACGCTAACTATGGCTACACCTTC. This gives the protein CASSFTDANYGYTF.

This clonotype has more than one count but fewer than ten. This chain joins TRBV20-1 and TRBJ2-5, with 9 bases identical to TRBD2. The CDR3 sequence is 15 residues long. Looked up from germline, CDR1 is DFQATT and CDR2 is SNEGSKA (reference sequence). V lost 6 bases to trimming and J lost 0 bases; unmatched junction nucleotides: 8. CDR3 bases: TGCAGTGCCGTAGGACTAGCGCAGAACCAAGAGACCCAGTACTTC. Translated: CSAVGLAQNQETQYF.

On this clonotype itself: This may be a read error: a much more frequent sequence differs by one nucleotide. This chain uses TRBV5-6 with TRBJ2-1, with D perhaps matching TRBD1 or TRBD2 (5 bases each). V lost 3 bases and J 15 bases, leaving 16 bases between the germline ends. The germline gives CDR1 SGHDT, CDR2 YYEEEE. This CDR3 contains 12 residues. The CDR3 here is CASSSLQGPGFF. The DNA of the CDR3 is TGTGCCAGCAGCTCTCTTCAGGGACCCGGGTTCTTC.

This clonotype was found once. The J gene is TRBJ2-1, the V gene TRBV5-1, with 7 bases identical to TRBD1. The CDR3 extends over 16 amino acids. Trimming cost V 4 bases and J 6 bases; bases outside gene matches: 13. Per germline, CDR1 SGHRS and CDR2 YFSETQ. CDR3 DNA sequence: TGCGCCAGCAGCCTAGGGACAGAGGGTTCGGTCAATGAGCAGTTCTTC. Translated: CASSLGTEGSVNEQFF. Complete variable domain (other parts from reference TRBV5-1 and TRBJ2-1): KAGVTQTPRYLIKTRGQQVTLSCSPISGHRSVSWYQQTPGQGLQFLFEYFSETQRNKGNFPGRFSGRQFSNSRSEMNVSTLELGDSALYLCASSLGTEGSVNEQFFGPGTRLTVL.

For this clonotype: A read error may account for a junction end that differs from germline. The chain carries TRBV28 and TRBJ1-5; D unresolved. Germline assignment: CDR1 MDHEN and CDR2 SYDVKM. CDR3 size: 12 residues. CDR3 in DNA: TGTGCCAGCGAGAGAAGCAACCAGCCCCAGCATTTT. Protein product: CASERSNQPQHF.

Notes on this clonotype: This could be a read error, since a much larger clone is one nucleotide away. The V gene is TRBV6-2 or TRBV6-3, the J gene TRBJ2-2; D is perhaps TRBD2 (6 bases). CDR1 MNHEY and CDR2 SVGEGT come from the germline V gene. The CDR3 runs to 13 residues. In DNA form, the CDR3 reads TGTGCCAGCAGGCAGCCCCCCACCGGGGGGCTGTTTTTT. This codes for CASRQPPTGGLFF.